Shown below are 3 T cell receptor beta chains from a single sample sequenced in a study of T cell repertoires in cytomegalovirus infection. These TCRs' antigens remain unknown. TCRdb independently ran MiXCR on the reads; one entry per CDR3 protein. The sample consists of 62,000 or so distinct CDR3 sequences, around 20% of them appearing once. The sample in question was CD8+ T cells from cultured PBMCs, obtained from culture after CMV antigen stimulation. The receptors originated from a human donor in good health (CMV status not recorded). Some clones in this sample may be carry-over from other donors' samples.

This clonotype was detected a few times. The rearrangement links TRBV12-3 or TRBV12-4 to TRBJ2-1; 10 positions match TRBD2. CDR3 length: 15 amino acids. The V gene end was trimmed by 3 bases and the J gene end by 9 bases; junction bases not matched to a gene: 8. CDR3 protein: CASSFLSGGRFEQFF. The CDR3 nucleotides are TGTGCCAGCAGTTTCCTTAGCGGGGGGCGTTTTGAGCAGTTCTTC.

CDR3 nucleotides: TGTGCCAGTAGTACATCCGCTTTTCCCGAGCAGTACTTC. It translates to CASSTSAFPEQYF. This rearrangement joins TRBV19 to TRBJ2-7; no definite D call. This CDR3 comprises 13 residues. The V and J ends lost 4 bases and 6 bases respectively, with 13 bases between them. Germline V lookup: CDR1 LNHDA, CDR2 SQIVND (reference sequence).

The rearrangement links TRBV7-2 to TRBJ1-5, with 7 bases fitting TRBD1. This CDR3 comprises 14 residues. Germline V gene lookup returns CDR1 SGHTA and CDR2 FQGNSA. Trimming at V came to 1 base and at J to 10 bases, leaving 7 bases not matched to a gene. CDR3 residues: CASSLEGQFPPQHF. CDR3 coding DNA: TGTGCCAGCAGCTTAGAGGGACAGTTCCCACCCCAGCATTTT.